This entry describes one TCR beta chain. The data stem from a study of response to subunit inactivated influenza vaccine. TCRdb reanalysed the RT-PCR reads using MiXCR and keeps one entry per CDR3 protein. The data contain 500,000 to 600,000 distinct CDR3 sequences, approximately 16% of them singletons. The CDR3 covers 14 residues. The trim removed 6 bases at V and 4 bases at J, leaving 6 bases unmatched. In germline, CDR1 is MNHEY, CDR2 SVGEGT. The TCR sequence derives from a man aged 50-75 years who received an inactivated influenza vaccine. The source material was CD4+ T cells sorted from PBMCs, sampled roughly 24 months after vaccination. The chain combines TRBV6-2 or TRBV6-3 with TRBJ1-5; 7 positions match TRBD1. CDR3 nucleotides: TGTGCCAGCAGACAACAACAGGGGAATCAGCCCCAGCATTTT. This sequence encodes CASRQQQGNQPQHF.